The 32 T cell receptor beta chains below were found in one sample sequenced in a study of shared clonotypes between healthy human individuals. Generated by immunoSEQ multiplex PCR, the TCRdb table keeps only in-frame clones and is missing some. This table has more than 2,000,000 clones, over 85% appearing once. Sequencing was done on a sample of naive CD4+ T cells sorted from blood. Stated subset: CD45RA+ positively selected. All receptors come from a man between 18 and 35 years old in good health.

This chain connects TRBV5-1 to TRBJ2-4; 7 bases fit TRBD1. The germline CDR1 and CDR2 sequences are SGHRS and YFSETQ. The CDR3 length is 14 residues. Germline trimming cut 4 bases from V and 4 bases from J; bases unmatched to any gene: 5. The DNA of the CDR3 is TGCGCCAGCAGCCCAGGGGACAGAAAAAACATTCAGTACTTC. Its protein is CASSPGDRKNIQYF.

In this sample, this clone turned up once. The rearrangement uses TRBV18 and TRBJ2-6; D is perhaps TRBD2 (5 bases). Trimming removed 6 bases from V and 0 bases from J, with 12 bases in between. Germline CDR1 and CDR2: KGHSH and LQKENI. The length of the CDR3 is 16 residues. The CDR3 region is CASSPGLTSGANVLTF. CDR3 nucleotides: TGTGCCAGCTCCCCCGGACTGACCTCTGGGGCCAACGTCCTGACTTTC.

Concerning this clone itself: Other DNA sequences in the same sample also yield this CDR3. The J gene is TRBJ1-1, the V gene TRBV5-1; 9 bases map to TRBD1. The CDR3 totals 15 residues. The V and J ends lost 2 bases and 1 base, in that order; junction bases with no gene match: 3. Germline CDR1 reads SGHRS; CDR2 reads YFSETQ. The CDR3: CASSLLQGANTEAFF. The CDR3 coding sequence is TGCGCCAGCAGCTTACTACAGGGGGCGAACACTGAAGCTTTCTTT.

The chain recombines TRBV30 with TRBJ1-4, with 10 bases aligning to TRBD1. CDR1 is GTSNPN and CDR2 is SVGIG in the germline V gene (reference sequence). Trimming at V came to 5 bases and at J to 8 bases, leaving 5 bases not matched to a gene. The CDR3 has 13 amino acids. CDR3: CAWVRDRGEKLFF. In DNA form, the CDR3 reads TGTGCCTGGGTCCGGGACAGGGGCGAAAAACTGTTTTTT.

The chain joins TRBV7-2 to TRBJ2-1; 8 bases match TRBD2. The CDR3 runs to 14 residues. Germline values: CDR1 SGHTA, CDR2 FQGNSA. V gave up 4 bases and J gave up 12 bases; unmatched junction bases: 11. The CDR3 DNA reads as TGTGCCAGCAGCTCCCAAGCGGGAGAACGGTGGCAGTTCTTC. Translating gives CASSSQAGERWQFF.

The chain links TRBV4-3 to TRBJ1-6, with TRBD1 matching 8 bases. Germline assignment: CDR1 LGHNA and CDR2 YSLEER. This CDR3 has 18 residues. Losses at the gene ends were 1 base for V and 6 bases for J; bases not matched to a gene: 11. The CDR3 DNA reads TGCGCCAGCAGCCAAGCCCCCCATCTGACAGGGGCTAATTCACCCCTCCACTTT. Translated: CASSQAPHLTGANSPLHF.

A single count supports this clone. V is TRBV19 and J is TRBJ1-6; TRBD1 matches at 7 bases. This CDR3 has 17 amino acids. V was pared by 5 bases and J by 3 bases, with 10 bases of the junction left unmatched. Germline CDR1 is LNHDA and CDR2 is SQIVND (reference sequence). The CDR3 nucleotides are TGTGCCAGTAGTCCGCGGACAGGAGGGTTCTATAATTCACCCCTCCACTTT. Translation gives CASSPRTGGFYNSPLHF.

The J gene is TRBJ1-5, the V gene TRBV19, with 8 nucleotides matching TRBD1. This CDR3 comprises 16 residues. CDR1 is LNHDA and CDR2 is SQIVND in the germline V gene (reference sequence). V was clipped by 4 bases and J by 2 bases; unmatched bases: 7. CDR3 residues: CASSTIAGGGNQPQHF. CDR3 bases: TGTGCCAGTAGTACCATAGCAGGGGGCGGCAATCAGCCCCAGCATTTT.

V gene TRBV14 combines with J gene TRBJ1-1, with TRBD1 identical over 8 bases. Germline CDR1 is SGHDN and CDR2 is FVKESK. V gave up 1 base and J gave up 1 base; unmatched junction bases: 8. The CDR3 consists of 17 residues. This CDR3 reads CASSQGRTGTGNTEAFF. CDR3 DNA: TGTGCCAGCAGCCAAGGTCGAACAGGGACAGGGAACACTGAAGCTTTCTTT.

This clone was seen a single time. The V and J genes are TRBV6-5 and TRBJ2-1; 7 bases align to TRBD2. CDR1 MNHEY and CDR2 SVGAGI come from the germline V gene. The J segment lost 6 bases and the V segment lost 2 bases, leaving 7 bases of the junction unmatched. CDR3 length: 15 amino acids. The CDR3 here is CASSYGSPGGNEQFF. The CDR3 bases are TGTGCCAGCAGTTACGGGTCCCCGGGGGGCAATGAGCAGTTCTTC.

The chain recombines TRBV6-1 with TRBJ2-7, with 8 positions matching TRBD1. The J segment lost 3 bases and the V segment lost 3 bases, leaving 16 bases of the junction unmatched. Germline CDR1 reads MNHNS; CDR2 reads SASEGT. This CDR3 is 18 amino acids long. CDR3 in DNA: TGTGCCAGCAGTGACAACCGGGACAGGCCCGGTCGAAGCTACGAGCAGTACTTC. This encodes CASSDNRDRPGRSYEQYF.

The rearrangement joins TRBV19 to TRBJ2-7; TRBD2 aligns across 10 bases. Germline assignment: CDR1 LNHDA and CDR2 SQIVND (reference sequence). The V gene end was trimmed by 8 bases and the J gene end by 3 bases; junction bases not matched to a gene: 7. The CDR3 covers 14 residues. CDR3 in amino acids: CASGAAGGIYEQYF. CDR3 bases: TGTGCCAGTGGTGCAGCGGGAGGGATCTACGAGCAGTACTTC.

The V call is TRBV5-1, the J call TRBJ2-7, with a tentative D call TRBD2 (6 bases). Trimming left V 4 bases short and J 2 bases short, with 16 bases between. CDR1 is SGHRS, CDR2 YFSETQ, per germline. The CDR3 runs to 15 residues. This CDR3 reads CASSPNAGSAYEQYF. For the CDR3, the DNA is TGCGCCAGCAGCCCCAATGCGGGGTCAGCCTACGAGCAGTACTTC. The full variable domain, its missing parts supplied by reference TRBV5-1 and TRBJ2-7, is KAGVTQTPRYLIKTRGQQVTLSCSPISGHRSVSWYQQTPGQGLQFLFEYFSETQRNKGNFPGRFSGRQFSNSRSEMNVSTLELGDSALYLCASSPNAGSAYEQYFGPGTRLTVT.

This chain links TRBV2 with TRBJ2-7; 8 bases line up with TRBD1. With 6 bases clipped from V and 2 bases from J, the junction kept 9 bases outside the gene matches. CDR1 is SNHLY, CDR2 FYNNEI, per germline. The CDR3 runs 15 residues. The chain's CDR3 is CASSGRDRTPYEQYF. CDR3 coding DNA: TGTGCCAGCAGCGGAAGGGACAGGACTCCCTACGAGCAGTACTTC.

The chain has TRBV5-5 and TRBJ1-2; D gene uncertain. There are 14 residues in the CDR3. Germline assignment: CDR1 SGHKS and CDR2 YYEKEE (reference sequence). Trimming removed 2 bases at V and 8 bases at J, with 16 bases between. The CDR3 DNA reads as TGTGCCAGCAGCTTTGGATTATCCCCGGCGGGCTACACCTTC. As protein: CASSFGLSPAGYTF.

The J gene is TRBJ2-7, the V gene TRBV11-1; 12 bases are a match to TRBD2. The CDR3 length is 14 residues. V lost 5 bases to trimming and J lost 2 bases; unmatched junction nucleotides: 1. Germline CDR1 is SGHAT and CDR2 is FQDESV (reference sequence). In DNA form, the CDR3 reads TGTGCCAGCAGCAGACTAGCGGGAGCCTACGAGCAGTACTTC. This encodes CASSRLAGAYEQYF.

This chain links TRBV2 with TRBJ2-1, with 8 bases lining up with TRBD2. Trimming cost V 4 bases and J 6 bases; bases outside gene matches: 5. The CDR3 totals 14 residues. Germline V CDR1 and CDR2: SNHLY, FYNNEI. The CDR3 DNA reads TGTGCCAGCAGTGGAACTAGCGGTATCAATGAGCAGTTCTTC. As protein: CASSGTSGINEQFF.

Points on this clone: The sample has other DNA sequences that encode this CDR3 too. The CDR3 DNA reads as TGCGCCAGCAGCTTGGAGGGTACGAACACCGGGGAGCTGTTTTTT. Its translation: CASSLEGTNTGELFF. The rearrangement uses TRBV5-1 and TRBJ2-2; D ambiguous. V lost 0 bases to trimming and J lost 0 bases, with 6 bases between them. Germline V gives CDR1 SGHRS, CDR2 YFSETQ. The CDR3 spans 15 residues.

This chain uses TRBV19 with TRBJ1-1; D not certain. Trimming removed 5 bases from V and 2 bases from J, with 15 bases in between. CDR3 size: 15 residues. CDR1 is LNHDA and CDR2 is SQIVND in the germline V gene (reference sequence). As DNA, the CDR3 is TGTGCCAGTAGTCCCCAGGCGACGGCAAACACTGAAGCTTTCTTT. Protein: CASSPQATANTEAFF.

The CDR3: CAISEPGSEQYF. In DNA, the CDR3 is TGTGCCATCAGTGAGCCGGGCTCGGAGCAGTACTTC. J is TRBJ2-7 and V is TRBV10-3; D unresolved. The germline gives CDR1 ENHRY, CDR2 SYGVKD. V dropped 2 bases and J dropped 7 bases, with 9 bases sitting between them. The CDR3 spans 12 residues.

This rearrangement joins TRBV10-3 to TRBJ2-2, with 10 bases identical to TRBD2. V was pared by 2 bases and J by 7 bases, with 7 bases of the junction left unmatched. The CDR3 sequence is 16 residues long. Germline V gives CDR1 ENHRY, CDR2 SYGVKD. In nucleotides, the CDR3 is TGTGCCATCAGTGAGAGGTCTAGCGGGAGTGTCGGGGAGCTGTTTTTT. This codes for CAISERSSGSVGELFF.

The count of this clone is one. The chain employs TRBV11-1 and TRBJ2-3; D is possibly TRBD1 (6 bases). The V gene lost 3 bases and the J gene lost 3 bases, with 13 bases spanning the gap. The CDR3 consists of 15 residues. CDR1 is SGHAT and CDR2 is FQDESV in the germline V gene (reference sequence). The chain's CDR3 is CASSLTGGGTDTQYF. Written as DNA, the CDR3 is TGTGCCAGCAGCTTGACAGGCGGTGGAACAGATACGCAGTATTTT.

As DNA, the CDR3 is TGTGCCAGCAGTGAAATAGCGGGGCAGGTTGAGCAGTTCTTC. Translating it yields CASSEIAGQVEQFF. The rearrangement joins TRBV6-1 to TRBJ2-1; 8 positions agree with TRBD2. Germline values: CDR1 MNHNS, CDR2 SASEGT. This CDR3 spans 14 amino acids. J lost 9 bases, V lost 2 bases, and 6 bases had no gene match.

The rearrangement uses TRBV10-3 and TRBJ1-1, with D possibly being TRBD1 (6 bases). The CDR3 totals 17 residues. V shed 5 bases and J shed 0 bases, with 19 bases lying between them. The V gene's germline CDR1 is ENHRY and CDR2 SYGVKD. The CDR3 DNA reads TGTGCCATCAGTCCCTTAGAGGGGGTTTTGGTGAACACTGAAGCTTTCTTT. Its translation: CAISPLEGVLVNTEAFF.

This chain joins TRBV7-9 and TRBJ2-1; TRBD2 is a possible D gene (7 bases). The CDR3 totals 15 residues. Trimming took off 5 bases at V and 3 bases at J, with 14 bases between the two ends. Germline-derived CDR1 and CDR2 are SEHNR and FQNEAQ (reference sequence). CDR3 DNA sequence: TGTGCCAGCAGCCCCGGGGGGACATACTACAATGAGCAGTTCTTC. Protein product: CASSPGGTYYNEQFF.

This chain joins TRBV7-2 and TRBJ2-1, with D perhaps matching TRBD2 (6 bases). The V and J ends lost 5 bases and 1 base respectively, with 18 bases between them. Germline assignment: CDR1 SGHTA and CDR2 FQGNSA. The CDR3 has 17 residues. This chain's CDR3 is CASSGSGTADSYNEQFF. The CDR3 DNA reads as TGTGCCAGCAGCGGATCGGGGACTGCCGATTCCTACAATGAGCAGTTCTTC.

The chain combines TRBV19 with TRBJ1-5; D is ambiguous. The CDR3 extends over 18 amino acids. Germline V gives CDR1 LNHDA, CDR2 SQIVND (reference sequence). Between the trimmed V and J ends, which lost 0 bases and 1 base, there was a span of 16 bases. The CDR3 is CASSIERSKGVSNQPQHF. DNA for the CDR3: TGTGCCAGTAGTATAGAGAGGTCGAAGGGCGTGAGCAATCAGCCCCAGCATTTT. The full variable domain, completed using reference TRBV19 and TRBJ1-5, is DGGITQSPKYLFRKEGQNVTLSCEQNLNHDAMYWYRQDPGQGLRLIYYSQIVNDFQKGDIAEGYSVSREKKESFPLTVTSAQKNPTAFYLCASSIERSKGVSNQPQHFGDGTRLSIL.

On this clone itself: Other DNA sequences of this sample code for an identical CDR3. V is TRBV6-5 and J is TRBJ1-1; no firm D call. Deletions cut 0 bases from V and 5 bases from J, with 1 base between. The CDR3 length is 11 residues. The germline V gene encodes CDR1 MNHEY and CDR2 SVGAGI. The CDR3 protein is CASSYSTEAFF. The CDR3 DNA reads TGTGCCAGCAGTTACTCGACTGAAGCTTTCTTT.

The CDR3 region has the DNA TGTGCCAGCAGCTTGGTTCAGGGTACCTATGGCTACACCTTC. This gives the protein CASSLVQGTYGYTF. The J gene is TRBJ1-2, the V gene TRBV5-6, with a weak D call TRBD1 (5 bases). The CDR3 covers 14 residues. Germline-derived CDR1 and CDR2 are SGHDT and YYEEEE. The V end was cut by 0 bases, the J end by 4 bases, with 10 bases between.

The genes are TRBV6-6 and TRBJ2-1; TRBD2 agrees at 9 bases. V was clipped by 6 bases and J by 2 bases; unmatched bases: 5. Germline V gives CDR1 MNHNY, CDR2 SVGAGI (reference sequence). The CDR3 covers 15 residues. This CDR3 reads CASSGSSGAYNEQFF. DNA of the CDR3: TGTGCCAGCAGCGGGTCTAGCGGGGCCTACAATGAGCAGTTCTTC.

The chain combines TRBV7-9 with TRBJ2-7, with D possibly TRBD1 on 6 matching bases. Germline V gives CDR1 SEHNR, CDR2 FQNEAQ (reference sequence). CDR3 length: 13 residues. Trimming pared 2 bases from V and 7 bases from J, leaving 12 bases between. In nucleotides, the CDR3 is TGTGCCAGCAGCTTATTGGGGGCAGGGGAGCAGTACTTC. It translates to CASSLLGAGEQYF.

The chain carries TRBV5-1 and TRBJ2-3; D is perhaps TRBD1 or TRBD2 (6 bases each). The CDR3 runs to 14 residues. Germline V gene sequence: CDR1 SGHRS, CDR2 YFSETQ. V shed 7 bases and J shed 0 bases, with 12 bases lying between them. CDR3 in amino acids: CASRGRDSTDTQYF. In DNA, the CDR3 is TGCGCCAGCCGGGGGCGGGATAGCACAGATACGCAGTATTTT.